These 13 T cell receptor beta chains were sequenced from one sample in a study of T cells in localized non-small cell lung cancer. Clones were sequenced by immunoSEQ multiplex PCR, and TCRdb holds only the in-frame ones, with some missing. The sample holds about 25,000 clones, under 95% seen once. The source material was peripheral blood, sampled before any cancer treatment. The source of these receptors is a man aged 40 to 70 with stage III squamous cell lung carcinoma.

The rearrangement joins TRBV11-2 to TRBJ1-2; 7 bases are shared with TRBD1. Trimming removed 5 bases from V and 4 bases from J; junction bases left unmatched: 1. The germline V gene has CDR1 SGHAT and CDR2 FQNNGV. CDR3 length equals 12 residues. CDR3 protein: CASSAGGYGYTF. The CDR3 DNA reads as TGTGCCAGCAGCGCAGGGGGCTATGGCTACACCTTC.

The rearrangement joins TRBV7-2 to TRBJ2-3; 15 bases are shared with TRBD2. The CDR3 runs 17 residues. Germline V gene lookup returns CDR1 SGHTA and CDR2 FQGNSA. J gave up 5 bases and V 3 bases, and 6 bases lay outside the gene matches. The CDR3 protein is CASSFRTSGRAGDTQYF. The CDR3, as DNA: TGTGCCAGCAGCTTCCGGACTAGCGGGAGGGCCGGAGATACGCAGTATTTT.

This chain links TRBV7-3 with TRBJ2-7; D is unclear. Germline values: CDR1 SGHTA, CDR2 FQGTGA. With 6 bases removed from V and 7 bases from J, the gap between germline ends came to 16 bases. The CDR3 covers 13 residues. The CDR3 bases are TGTGCCAGCAGAAAAGGCGTGCTGGGAGAGCAGTACTTC. Translated, it gives CASRKGVLGEQYF.

The chain has TRBV7-2 and TRBJ2-3; 7 nucleotides line up with TRBD1. The junction had 6 bases not matched to a gene; V was cut back by 6 bases and J by 0 bases. Germline-derived CDR1 and CDR2 are SGHTA and FQGNSA. The CDR3 is made up of 15 amino acids. In DNA form, the CDR3 reads TGTGCCAGCAGAAACAGGGGACAAAGCACAGATACGCAGTATTTT. It codes for CASRNRGQSTDTQYF.

This sequence joins TRBV28 and TRBJ2-3; perhaps TRBD2 as D (6 bases). CDR1 MDHEN and CDR2 SYDVKM come from the germline V gene. V lost 8 bases and J 0 bases, leaving 12 bases between the germline ends. The CDR3 consists of 14 residues. CDR3 coding DNA: TGTGCCAGCTGCCTAGCGACTAGCACAGATACGCAGTATTTT. Translating it yields CASCLATSTDTQYF.

This sequence joins TRBV18 and TRBJ2-5, with D tentatively TRBD1 (5 bases). This CDR3 has 15 residues. Per germline, CDR1 KGHSH and CDR2 LQKENI. V lost 3 bases and J 5 bases, leaving 16 bases between the germline ends. The CDR3 loop reads CASSPIVGVQETQYF. Here the CDR3 DNA reads TGTGCCAGCTCACCTATAGTAGGGGTCCAGGAGACCCAGTACTTC.

The chain has TRBV7-3 and TRBJ2-5; 8 nucleotides line up with TRBD2. Germline values: CDR1 SGHTA, CDR2 FQGTGA. The CDR3 is 15 amino acids. Unmatched junction bases numbered 5, after V lost 3 bases and J lost 2 bases. CDR3 region: CASSLGSGRQETQYF. CDR3 in DNA: TGTGCCAGCAGCTTGGGGAGCGGGAGACAAGAGACCCAGTACTTC.

This clone has only one observation. The V and J genes are TRBV25-1 and TRBJ1-1; 11 bases are shared with TRBD1. Germline loops: CDR1 MGHDK, CDR2 SYGVNS. Trimming at V came to 4 bases and at J to 4 bases, leaving 5 bases not matched to a gene. The CDR3 has 15 amino acids. CDR3 DNA: TGTGCCAGCAGTGCCTTAGGACAGGGGGCCACTGAAGCTTTCTTT. Residues: CASSALGQGATEAFF.

The chain carries TRBV29-1 and TRBJ2-1; 8 nucleotides align to TRBD1. Unmatched junction bases numbered 7, after V lost 5 bases and J lost 4 bases. CDR3 length: 14 amino acids. Germline-derived CDR1 and CDR2 are SQVTM and ANQGSEA. This chain's CDR3 is CSVRAQGVYNEQFF. CDR3 nucleotides: TGCAGCGTTCGAGCACAGGGGGTTTACAATGAGCAGTTCTTC.

The J gene is TRBJ2-2, the V gene TRBV6-1, with a weak D call TRBD2 (5 bases). CDR1 is MNHNS and CDR2 is SASEGT in the germline V gene. The CDR3 consists of 14 residues. V shed 11 bases and J shed 6 bases, with 19 bases lying between them. CDR3 amino acids: CAGSGIIYPGELFF. CDR3 coding DNA: TGTGCCGGATCGGGGATTATTTATCCCGGGGAGCTGTTTTTT.

This chain uses TRBV2 with TRBJ1-1; D unresolved. Germline assignment: CDR1 SNHLY and CDR2 FYNNEI. Trimming left V 6 bases short and J 5 bases short, with 13 bases between. The CDR3 runs to 13 residues. This chain's CDR3 is CASSALGGTEAFF. The CDR3 DNA reads as TGTGCCAGCAGCGCACTGGGTGGAACTGAAGCTTTCTTT. The full variable domain, in which reference TRBV2 and TRBJ1-1 provide the parts outside the CDR3, is EPEVTQTPSHQVTQMGQEVILRCVPISNHLYFYWYRQILGQKVEFLVSFYNNEISEKSEIFDDQFSVERPDGSNFTLKIRSTKLEDSAMYFCASSALGGTEAFFGQGTRLTVV.

In this sample, this clone turned up once. The gene calls are TRBV9 and TRBJ1-3, with 8 bases aligning to TRBD1. Germline V gene lookup returns CDR1 SGDLS and CDR2 YYNGEE. The CDR3 spans 17 residues. With V trimmed by 2 bases and J by 3 bases, 10 bases remained unmatched. Here the CDR3 reads CASSVSLPGGSGNTIYF. The CDR3 DNA reads TGTGCCAGCAGCGTTTCACTCCCAGGGGGCAGTGGAAACACCATATATTTT.

The chain employs TRBV5-1 and TRBJ2-7; the match to TRBD1 covers 7 bases. Losses at the gene ends were 0 bases for V and 1 base for J; bases not matched to a gene: 7. CDR1 and CDR2 (germline): SGHRS, YFSETQ. There are 16 residues in the CDR3. The CDR3 loop reads CASSLAGGQVSYEQYF. The CDR3 region has the DNA TGCGCCAGCAGCTTGGCCGGAGGACAGGTATCCTACGAGCAGTACTTC.